These 19 T cell receptor beta chains were sequenced from one sample in a study of neoadjuvant anti-PD-1 for oral cavity cancer. The time point was: after neoadjuvant nivolumab, at surgical resection. Sequencing was performed with immunoSEQ multiplex PCR; in TCRdb, only in-frame clones are kept and a portion is missing. Of about 12,000 clones listed, less than 80% are singletons. Source: PBMCs, taken after nivolumab (anti-PD-1) treatment. The receptors stem from a person aged 35-79 years with oral cavity squamous cell carcinoma.

The genes are TRBV7-3 and TRBJ2-6; D uncertain. CDR1 is SGHTA and CDR2 is FQGTGA in the germline V gene. The CDR3 is 15 residues long. V dropped 2 bases and J dropped 1 base, with 6 bases sitting between them. CDR3 nucleotides: TGTGCCAGCAGCTTAGGCTTATCTGGGGCCAACGTCCTGACTTTC. It translates to CASSLGLSGANVLTF. Filled out from reference TRBV7-3 and TRBJ2-6, the complete variable domain reads GAGVSQTPSNKVTEKGKYVELRCDPISGHTALYWYRQSLGQGPEFLIYFQGTGAADDSGLPNDRFFAVRPEGSVSTLKIQRTERGDSAVYLCASSLGLSGANVLTFGAGSRLTVL.

The chain has TRBV7-9 and TRBJ2-3, with 8 bases identical to TRBD1. The germline gives CDR1 SEHNR, CDR2 FQNEAQ (reference sequence). J was trimmed by 9 bases and V by 5 bases; bases with no gene match: 16. The CDR3 totals 16 residues. CDR3 protein: CASSARIKQGDRTQYF. The CDR3 nucleotides are TGTGCCAGCAGCGCCCGGATCAAACAGGGGGATCGGACGCAGTATTTT.

This clone occurred a few times. The rearrangement links TRBV27 to TRBJ2-7; TRBD1 matches at 9 bases. This CDR3 has 13 residues. V was pared by 6 bases and J by 6 bases, with 6 bases of the junction left unmatched. CDR1 and CDR2 from the germline V gene are MNHEY and SMNVEV (reference sequence). CDR3 amino acids: CASRATGGGEQYF. The CDR3 DNA is TGTGCCAGCAGGGCGACAGGGGGTGGCGAGCAGTACTTC.

This clone was observed once. The rearrangement uses TRBV9 and TRBJ2-7; D might be TRBD1 (5 bases). The CDR3 spans 14 residues. Per the germline V gene, CDR1 is SGDLS and CDR2 is YYNGEE. The germline V and J ends were trimmed by 3 bases and 3 bases, with 13 bases remaining between them. The CDR3 loop is CASSADTSDYEQYF. For the CDR3, the DNA is TGTGCCAGCAGCGCGGACACCTCTGACTACGAGCAGTACTTC.

The chain recombines TRBV27 with TRBJ2-1, with 12 bases identical to TRBD2. CDR1 MNHEY and CDR2 SMNVEV come from the germline V gene (reference sequence). The CDR3 has 17 residues. V was clipped by 3 bases and J by 3 bases; unmatched bases: 6. CDR3 sequence: CASSFLTSGGVYNEQFF. CDR3 bases: TGTGCCAGCAGTTTTCTGACTAGCGGGGGAGTCTACAATGAGCAGTTCTTC.

In its sample, this clone was seen a few times. This chain links TRBV5-1 with TRBJ2-1; 11 bases line up with TRBD2. Trimming at V came to 0 bases and at J to 8 bases, leaving 10 bases not matched to a gene. The CDR3 length is 17 residues. The germline V gene encodes CDR1 SGHRS and CDR2 YFSETQ. CDR3 region: CASSLVLMASGGHEQFF. DNA for the CDR3: TGCGCCAGCAGCTTGGTCCTGATGGCTAGCGGGGGGCATGAGCAGTTCTTC. The full variable domain, its missing parts supplied by reference TRBV5-1 and TRBJ2-1, is KAGVTQTPRYLIKTRGQQVTLSCSPISGHRSVSWYQQTPGQGLQFLFEYFSETQRNKGNFPGRFSGRQFSNSRSEMNVSTLELGDSALYLCASSLVLMASGGHEQFFGPGTRLTVL.

The chain links TRBV28 to TRBJ1-2, with D unresolved. Trimming removed 7 bases from V and 4 bases from J, with 10 bases in between. The CDR3 sequence is 12 residues long. CDR1 MDHEN and CDR2 SYDVKM come from the germline V gene. CDR3 bases: TGTGCCAGCACCCTCGGCGGCTATGGCTACACCTTC. Its protein product is CASTLGGYGYTF.

The chain combines TRBV5-6 with TRBJ1-1; D ambiguous. The CDR3 is made up of 13 amino acids. Germline V CDR1 and CDR2: SGHDT, YYEEEE. Trimming removed 0 bases from V and 3 bases from J, with 6 bases in between. Here the CDR3 reads CASSLDGYTEAFF. CDR3 bases: TGTGCCAGCAGCTTGGACGGCTACACTGAAGCTTTCTTT.

The rearrangement links TRBV14 to TRBJ1-1; 7 nucleotides match TRBD1. The germline gives CDR1 SGHDN, CDR2 FVKESK. V lost 2 bases and J lost 3; bases outside the gene matches: 15. The CDR3 consists of 18 residues. As DNA, the CDR3 is TGTGCCAGCAGCCAAACTTCGGGACAGACGATTCAGCACACTGAAGCTTTCTTT. This encodes CASSQTSGQTIQHTEAFF.

The gene calls are TRBV6-1 and TRBJ2-1; the D is unclear. From germline, CDR1 is MNHNS and CDR2 SASEGT. V lost 2 bases to trimming and J lost 13 bases, with 12 bases between them. The CDR3 is 12 amino acids. Written as DNA, the CDR3 is TGTGCCAGCAGTGAATTAACACAGCTACAGTTCTTC. Encoded protein: CASSELTQLQFF.

The chain links TRBV4-2 to TRBJ1-1, with TRBD1 matching over 7 bases. The J segment lost 7 bases and the V segment lost 0 bases, leaving 17 bases of the junction unmatched. This CDR3 is built from 18 residues. Germline V CDR1 and CDR2: LGHNA, YNFKEQ. CDR3 sequence: CASSQEGKKRGRSGEAFF. The CDR3 DNA sequence: TGTGCCAGCAGCCAAGAAGGTAAAAAAAGGGGGCGATCAGGTGAAGCTTTCTTT.

The V and J genes are TRBV14 and TRBJ1-1; no clear D. This CDR3 region has 13 residues. V was shortened by 4 bases and J by 1 base, with 7 bases between the two germline ends. Per germline, CDR1 SGHDN and CDR2 FVKESK. Written as DNA, the CDR3 is TGTGCCAGCAGCCTAGAACAGAACACTGAAGCTTTCTTT. Translating it yields CASSLEQNTEAFF.

The CDR3 reads CASSGIRTGRLKGTEAFF. CDR3 DNA sequence: TGTGCCAGCAGTGGGATTCGGACAGGGAGGCTTAAGGGCACTGAAGCTTTCTTT. The V gene is TRBV6-1, the J gene TRBJ1-1, with 8 bases lining up with TRBD1. Germline V gene data show CDR1 as MNHNS and CDR2 as SASEGT. The CDR3 spans 18 residues. Germline trimming cut 4 bases from V and 4 bases from J; bases unmatched to any gene: 17.

V gene TRBV14 combines with J gene TRBJ1-5; D may be TRBD1 (5 bases). The ends were cut back, 3 bases at V and 3 bases at J, with 12 bases in the middle. The germline gives CDR1 SGHDN, CDR2 FVKESK. This CDR3 is 15 amino acids long. CDR3 coding DNA: TGTGCCAGCAGCCAGGGGCGGGGACTCAATCAGCCCCAGCATTTT. Encoded protein: CASSQGRGLNQPQHF.

CDR3 in DNA: TGTGCCAGCAGTCTCTCAGGGGCGACCGGGGAGCTGTTTTTT. This encodes CASSLSGATGELFF. The chain joins TRBV6-5 to TRBJ2-2, with a weak D call TRBD1 (6 bases). Germline V gene lookup returns CDR1 MNHEY and CDR2 SVGAGI. V was shortened by 5 bases and J by 5 bases, with 12 bases between the two germline ends. The CDR3 contains 14 residues.

The rearrangement joins TRBV12-5 to TRBJ1-3, with 8 positions matching TRBD1. Germline CDR1 reads LGHNT; CDR2 reads FRNRAP. With V trimmed by 6 bases and J by 5 bases, 9 bases remained unmatched. CDR3 size: 15 residues. CDR3 region: CASGPGTGGRNTIYF. The DNA for the CDR3 is TGTGCTAGTGGCCCCGGGACAGGAGGGAGAAACACCATATATTTT.

The chain couples TRBV29-1 to TRBJ1-4, with D unclear. This CDR3 spans 13 amino acids. Germline V gene sequence: CDR1 SQVTM, CDR2 ANQGSEA. Trimming removed 8 bases at V and 8 bases at J, with 18 bases between. The CDR3 coding sequence is TGCAGCCACTTGGGCCCGGACGGGGAAAAACTGTTTTTT. As protein: CSHLGPDGEKLFF.

This chain connects TRBV5-1 to TRBJ2-7, with 10 positions matching TRBD2. CDR3 size: 14 residues. Germline CDR1 and CDR2: SGHRS and YFSETQ. The trim removed 5 bases at V and 2 bases at J, leaving 4 bases unmatched. The CDR3 here is CASRELAGTYEQYF. The CDR3 region has the DNA TGCGCCAGCAGGGAACTAGCGGGGACCTACGAGCAGTACTTC.

In the case of this clone: A junction boundary mismatches the germline segment, possibly from a read error. This sequence joins TRBV7-2 and TRBJ2-1; 9 bases are a match to TRBD1. Germline V gene sequence: CDR1 SGHTA, CDR2 FQGNSA. The CDR3 length is 16 residues. The CDR3 loop is CASSVALQGARVEQFF. CDR3 coding DNA: TGTGCCAGCAGCGTAGCCCTACAGGGGGCAAGGGTTGAGCAGTTCTTC.